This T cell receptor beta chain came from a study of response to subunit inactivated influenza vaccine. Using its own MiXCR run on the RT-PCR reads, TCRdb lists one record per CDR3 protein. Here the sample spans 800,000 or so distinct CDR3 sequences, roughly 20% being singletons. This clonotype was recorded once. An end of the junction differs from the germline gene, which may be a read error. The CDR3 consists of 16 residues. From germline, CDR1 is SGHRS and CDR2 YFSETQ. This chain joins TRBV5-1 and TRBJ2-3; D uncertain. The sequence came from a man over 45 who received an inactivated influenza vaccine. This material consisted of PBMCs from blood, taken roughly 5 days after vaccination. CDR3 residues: CASSPRFSENTATQYF. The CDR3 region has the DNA TGCGCCAGCAGCCCGAGGTTTTCGGAGAACACAGCTACGCAGTATTTT.